Listed below are T cell receptor beta chains from one sample, sequenced in a study of response to subunit inactivated influenza vaccine. TCRdb fed the RT-PCR reads into MiXCR, producing one record per CDR3 protein. This sample has over 650,000 distinct CDR3 sequences; about 18% occur once, and the top ten carry 9.5% to 13%. The source material was PBMCs from blood, sampled around 5 days after vaccination. These receptor sequences come from a man aged 50-59 years who received an inactivated influenza vaccine. The CDR3 runs from the conserved cysteine through the conserved F or W. Fields, in order: J gene, clone size, V gene, D gene, CDR3 protein, CDR3 DNA. D genes are given only for firm matches. Only part of the rows carry a size: once, few, many, or a class if the clone is expanded.

j_call: TRBJ1-6
clone_size: -
v_call: TRBV10-3
d_call: -
cdr3_aa: CAISGIRSPLHF
cdr3_nt: TGTGCCATCAGTGGTATAAGGTCACCCCTCCACTTT

j_call: TRBJ1-1
clone_size: -
v_call: TRBV5-6
d_call: -
cdr3_aa: CASSLRWRTEAFF
cdr3_nt: TGTGCCAGCAGCTTGAGGTGGCGCACTGAAGCTTTCTTT

j_call: TRBJ2-5
clone_size: -
v_call: TRBV6-5
d_call: -
cdr3_aa: CASSLGSWLETQYF
cdr3_nt: TGTGCCAGCAGTTTGGGGAGTTGGTTGGAGACCCAGTACTTC

j_call: TRBJ2-1
clone_size: few
v_call: TRBV6-2/TRBV6-3
d_call: -
cdr3_aa: CASNPTRSNEQFF
cdr3_nt: TGTGCCAGCAACCCGACTAGGTCCAATGAGCAGTTCTTC

j_call: TRBJ2-1
clone_size: few
v_call: TRBV6-5
d_call: -
cdr3_aa: CASSYRQVGYNEQFF
cdr3_nt: TGTGCCAGCAGTTACAGGCAAGTTGGGTACAATGAGCAGTTCTTC

j_call: TRBJ2-7
clone_size: -
v_call: TRBV30
d_call: TRBD1
cdr3_aa: CAWSGSGTVLSYEQYF
cdr3_nt: TGTGCCTGGAGTGGTTCCGGGACAGTACTCTCCTACGAGCAGTACTTC

j_call: TRBJ1-5
clone_size: few
v_call: TRBV20-1
d_call: -
cdr3_aa: CSASPGEGRQPQHF
cdr3_nt: TGCAGTGCTAGCCCCGGGGAGGGACGTCAGCCCCAGCATTTT

j_call: TRBJ2-5
clone_size: many
v_call: TRBV10-3
d_call: TRBD1
cdr3_aa: CAISEFSAWTGVLETQYF
cdr3_nt: TGTGCCATCAGTGAGTTTTCGGCCTGGACAGGGGTATTAGAGACCCAGTACTTC

j_call: TRBJ2-7
clone_size: few
v_call: TRBV12-3/TRBV12-4
d_call: -
cdr3_aa: CASSLVGQLYEQYF
cdr3_nt: TGTGCCAGCAGTTTAGTCGGACAGCTCTACGAGCAGTACTTC

j_call: TRBJ1-5
clone_size: few
v_call: TRBV7-9
d_call: -
cdr3_aa: CASSLQSSNQPQHF
cdr3_nt: TGTGCCAGCAGCTTACAGTCCAGCAATCAGCCCCAGCATTTT

j_call: TRBJ2-1
clone_size: -
v_call: TRBV4-2
d_call: TRBD2
cdr3_aa: CASSQGQSSGGIRGNEQFF
cdr3_nt: TGTGCCAGCAGCCAAGGTCAATCGAGCGGGGGGATTAGAGGGAATGAGCAGTTCTTC

j_call: TRBJ2-3
clone_size: many
v_call: TRBV6-1
d_call: -
cdr3_aa: CASSEAASDTQYF
cdr3_nt: TGTGCCAGCAGTGAAGCGGCGTCGGATACGCAGTATTTT

j_call: TRBJ2-7
clone_size: -
v_call: TRBV4-2
d_call: TRBD2
cdr3_aa: CASSHSSMGLARYEQYF
cdr3_nt: TGTGCCAGCAGCCATTCCTCGATGGGACTAGCGCGCTACGAGCAGTACTTC

j_call: TRBJ2-1
clone_size: -
v_call: TRBV3-1
d_call: -
cdr3_aa: CASSQGSIASNEQFF
cdr3_nt: TGTGCCAGCAGCCAAGGTAGTATAGCCTCCAATGAGCAGTTCTTC

j_call: TRBJ2-5
clone_size: many
v_call: TRBV12-3/TRBV12-4
d_call: -
cdr3_aa: CASSWNALETQYF
cdr3_nt: TGTGCCAGCAGTTGGAACGCTCTCGAGACCCAGTACTTC

j_call: TRBJ2-1
clone_size: few
v_call: TRBV24-1
d_call: TRBD2
cdr3_aa: CATSDILSGRGYNEQFF
cdr3_nt: TGTGCCACCAGTGATATCCTTAGCGGGAGAGGGTACAATGAGCAGTTCTTC

j_call: TRBJ2-4
clone_size: -
v_call: TRBV20-1
d_call: TRBD1
cdr3_aa: CSARGTGDSKNIQYF
cdr3_nt: TGCAGTGCTAGAGGGACAGGGGACTCCAAAAACATTCAGTACTTC

j_call: TRBJ2-2
clone_size: -
v_call: TRBV6-2/TRBV6-3
d_call: -
cdr3_aa: CASSYELLHTGELFF
cdr3_nt: TGTGCCAGCAGTTACGAACTCCTGCACACCGGGGAGCTGTTTTTT

j_call: TRBJ2-7
clone_size: -
v_call: TRBV11-2
d_call: -
cdr3_aa: CASSSRWARTPTSGEQYF
cdr3_nt: TGTGCCAGCAGCTCCCGTTGGGCCAGAACCCCAACTAGTGGTGAGCAGTACTTC

j_call: TRBJ2-1
clone_size: few
v_call: TRBV24-1
d_call: -
cdr3_aa: CATGGLAFNEQFF
cdr3_nt: TGTGCCACGGGCGGGCTAGCTTTCAATGAGCAGTTCTTC

j_call: TRBJ2-3
clone_size: few
v_call: TRBV28
d_call: -
cdr3_aa: CASIWGRTDTQYF
cdr3_nt: TGTGCCAGCATTTGGGGCCGTACAGATACGCAGTATTTT

j_call: TRBJ2-7
clone_size: -
v_call: TRBV7-9
d_call: TRBD1
cdr3_aa: CASSFRQGASYEQYF
cdr3_nt: TGTGCCAGCAGCTTTAGACAGGGGGCTTCCTACGAGCAGTACTTC

j_call: TRBJ2-7
clone_size: few
v_call: TRBV15
d_call: TRBD2
cdr3_aa: CATSGGTSGSLYEQYF
cdr3_nt: TGTGCCACCAGCGGCGGGACTAGCGGGAGTTTATACGAGCAGTACTTC

j_call: TRBJ2-7
clone_size: few
v_call: TRBV5-1
d_call: -
cdr3_aa: CASSLDRGGPYEQYF
cdr3_nt: TGCGCCAGCAGCTTGGACAGGGGGGGACCCTACGAGCAGTACTTC

j_call: TRBJ1-3
clone_size: -
v_call: TRBV5-6
d_call: -
cdr3_aa: CASSSRSGNTIYF
cdr3_nt: TGTGCCAGCAGCTCCCGTTCTGGAAACACCATATATTTT

j_call: TRBJ2-1
clone_size: few
v_call: TRBV20-1
d_call: -
cdr3_aa: CSASTGTFANEQFF
cdr3_nt: TGCAGTGCTTCGACCGGGACCTTTGCCAATGAGCAGTTCTTC

j_call: TRBJ2-7
clone_size: few
v_call: TRBV6-1
d_call: -
cdr3_aa: CASRSEGATYEQYF
cdr3_nt: TGTGCCAGCAGATCGGAGGGGGCGACCTACGAGCAGTACTTC

j_call: TRBJ1-6
clone_size: -
v_call: TRBV7-8
d_call: -
cdr3_aa: CASSLTGMFSDGFISSPLHF
cdr3_nt: TGTGCCAGCAGCTTAACAGGGATGTTTTCCGACGGTTTTATCTCTTCACCCCTCCACTTT

j_call: TRBJ2-3
clone_size: -
v_call: TRBV20-1
d_call: TRBD2
cdr3_aa: CSANSGTSGTDTQYF
cdr3_nt: TGCAGTGCAAACTCCGGGACTAGCGGCACAGATACGCAGTATTTT